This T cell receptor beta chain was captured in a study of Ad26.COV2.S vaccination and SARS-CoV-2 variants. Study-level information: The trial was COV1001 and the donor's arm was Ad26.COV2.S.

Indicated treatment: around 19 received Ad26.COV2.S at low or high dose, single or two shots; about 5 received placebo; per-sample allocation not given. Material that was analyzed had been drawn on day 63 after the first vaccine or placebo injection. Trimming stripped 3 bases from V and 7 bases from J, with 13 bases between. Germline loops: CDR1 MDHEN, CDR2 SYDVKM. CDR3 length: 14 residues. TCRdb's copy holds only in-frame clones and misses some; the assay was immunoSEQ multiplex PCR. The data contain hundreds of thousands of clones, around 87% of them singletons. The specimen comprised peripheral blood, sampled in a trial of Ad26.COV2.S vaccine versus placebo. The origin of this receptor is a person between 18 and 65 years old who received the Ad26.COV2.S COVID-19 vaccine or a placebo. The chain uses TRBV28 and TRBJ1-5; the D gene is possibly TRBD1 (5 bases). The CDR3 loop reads CASSLGRGAQPQHF. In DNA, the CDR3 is TGTGCCAGCAGTTTGGGGAGGGGTGCCCAGCCCCAGCATTTT.